These 22 T cell receptor beta chains came from one sample sequenced in a study of siplizumab effects on memory and regulatory T cells. Measured with immunoSEQ multiplex PCR; TCRdb has only the in-frame clones, and not every one. The sample consists of 100,000 to 120,000 clones, roughly 91% of them appearing once. The sample taken for sequencing was CD4+ T cells sorted from blood. Receptor source: a human donor in good health.

The rearrangement links TRBV9 to TRBJ1-1; TRBD1 is a possible D gene (5 bases). V was shortened by 0 bases and J by 1 base, with 7 bases between the two germline ends. The CDR3 has 14 amino acids. Per the germline V gene, CDR1 is SGDLS and CDR2 is YYNGEE. CDR3 in DNA: TGTGCCAGCAGCGTAGCCCAGGGGAACACTGAAGCTTTCTTT. This translates into CASSVAQGNTEAFF. Full variable domain (missing parts from reference TRBV9 and TRBJ1-1): DSGVTQTPKHLITATGQRVTLRCSPRSGDLSVYWYQQSLDQGLQFLIQYYNGEERAKGNILERFSAQQFPDLHSELNLSSLELGDSALYFCASSVAQGNTEAFFGQGTRLTVV.

The chain is built from TRBV11-2 and TRBJ2-7; possibly TRBD1 or TRBD2 for D (5 bases each). There are 16 residues in the CDR3. V gave up 0 bases and J gave up 2 bases, with 14 bases separating them. Germline CDR1 is SGHAT and CDR2 is FQNNGV. CDR3 region: CASSLESGTATYEQYF. DNA for the CDR3: TGTGCCAGCAGCTTAGAGTCCGGGACGGCCACCTACGAGCAGTACTTC.

V gene TRBV4-1 combines with J gene TRBJ1-5; weak D call: TRBD1 (5 bases). V was trimmed by 0 bases and J by 9 bases, leaving 12 bases between them. This CDR3 is 14 amino acids long. Germline V gives CDR1 MGHRA, CDR2 YSYEKL. The CDR3 region has the DNA TGCGCCAGCAGCCAAGATCCAGGGAAGGGGCCCCAGCATTTT. Translating it yields CASSQDPGKGPQHF.

The table lists this clone with a few counts. This chain connects TRBV29-1 to TRBJ2-1; D is perhaps TRBD2 (7 bases). Germline lookup yields CDR1 SQVTM and CDR2 ANQGSEA. Trimming removed 0 bases from V and 4 bases from J, with 13 bases in between. This CDR3 region has 15 residues. CDR3 protein: CSVEDMGGAYNEQFF. The CDR3 DNA reads as TGCAGCGTTGAAGATATGGGGGGGGCGTACAATGAGCAGTTCTTC.

J is TRBJ2-7 and V is TRBV7-6; 7 bases line up with TRBD2. Germline V CDR1 and CDR2: SGHVS, FNYEAQ. This CDR3 is 17 amino acids long. V was pared by 2 bases and J by 2 bases, with 12 bases of the junction left unmatched. The CDR3 is CASSLTLAEAIPYEQYF. The CDR3 nucleotides read TGTGCCAGCAGCTTAACCCTAGCGGAGGCAATTCCCTACGAGCAGTACTTC.

The rearrangement joins TRBV30 to TRBJ1-1; D is undetermined. From germline, CDR1 is GTSNPN and CDR2 SVGIG (reference sequence). The CDR3 spans 15 residues. Deletions cut 1 base from V and 5 bases from J, with 17 bases between. CDR3 sequence (DNA): TGTGCCTGGAGTGGGTCTTATGGACGGGGAACTGAAGCTTTCTTT. Protein: CAWSGSYGRGTEAFF.

This chain uses TRBV30 with TRBJ1-2; D possibly corresponds to TRBD1 (6 bases). Trimming stripped 1 base from V and 4 bases from J, with 16 bases between. The CDR3 is 15 amino acids. CDR1 is GTSNPN, CDR2 SVGIG, per germline (reference sequence). Here the CDR3 reads CAWSEPGGLIYGYTF. The CDR3 nucleotides are TGTGCCTGGAGTGAACCTGGGGGGCTGATCTATGGCTACACCTTC.

The chain employs TRBV11-2 and TRBJ1-2; 8 nucleotides line up with TRBD1. In germline, CDR1 is SGHAT, CDR2 FQNNGV. V was clipped by 4 bases and J by 5 bases; unmatched bases: 3. The CDR3 totals 13 residues. The chain's CDR3 is CASSSTGVYGYTF. CDR3 in DNA: TGTGCCAGCAGCTCGACAGGGGTGTATGGCTACACCTTC.

The CDR3 protein is CASSYRGNIQYF. The CDR3, as DNA: TGTGCCAGCAGTTACAGGGGGAACATTCAGTACTTC. The chain uses TRBV6-6 and TRBJ2-4, with D tentatively TRBD1 (6 bases). This CDR3 spans 12 amino acids. V lost 2 bases, J lost 7 bases, and 6 bases lay in between. CDR1 and CDR2 (germline): MNHNY, SVGAGI (reference sequence).

The chain couples TRBV19 to TRBJ1-6; no clear D. With 3 bases removed from V and 10 bases from J, the gap between germline ends came to 10 bases. Germline CDR1 reads LNHDA; CDR2 reads SQIVND (reference sequence). The CDR3 has 13 amino acids. The CDR3: CASSIDEGSPLHF. In DNA, the CDR3 is TGTGCCAGTAGTATCGACGAAGGGTCACCCCTCCACTTT.

The J gene is TRBJ2-7, the V gene TRBV9; 7 bases match TRBD2. Trimming took 4 bases from V and 4 from J; bases not matched to a gene: 17. The germline CDR1 and CDR2 sequences are SGDLS and YYNGEE. The CDR3 length is 17 residues. The chain's CDR3 is CASSPGLFGGTGYEQYF. The CDR3 DNA sequence: TGTGCCAGCAGCCCAGGCCTATTCGGGGGGACGGGTTACGAGCAGTACTTC.

This chain links TRBV5-1 with TRBJ2-5, with D unclear. The CDR3 is 15 residues long. V dropped 0 bases and J dropped 0 bases, with 9 bases sitting between them. From germline, CDR1 is SGHRS and CDR2 YFSETQ. CDR3 bases: TGCGCCAGCAGCTTGGGCCCTGAAAACCAAGAGACCCAGTACTTC. Amino acid sequence: CASSLGPENQETQYF.

This chain connects TRBV19 to TRBJ1-3, with D unresolved. The CDR3 sequence is 14 residues long. V was cut by 4 bases and J by 4 bases, with 11 bases left in between. Germline V gene data show CDR1 as LNHDA and CDR2 as SQIVND (reference sequence). CDR3: CASSSEVVGNTIYF. The CDR3 DNA is TGTGCCAGTAGTAGCGAGGTTGTCGGAAACACCATATATTTT.

The chain couples TRBV19 to TRBJ1-4, with D possibly matching TRBD1 (5 bases). CDR3 length: 15 residues. Trimming removed 5 bases at V and 3 bases at J, with 13 bases between. CDR1 is LNHDA and CDR2 is SQIVND in the germline V gene (reference sequence). The CDR3 region is CASSPRTRANEKLFF. The CDR3 coding sequence is TGTGCCAGTAGTCCCAGGACACGGGCTAATGAAAAACTGTTTTTT.

The chain has TRBV6-5 and TRBJ1-3; a weak D match, TRBD1 (5 bases). The CDR3 runs to 15 residues. Trimming stripped 5 bases from V and 0 bases from J, with 11 bases between. Germline CDR1 reads MNHEY; CDR2 reads SVGAGI. The CDR3: CASSQIDSSGNTIYF. The CDR3 DNA reads TGTGCCAGCAGTCAGATCGACAGCTCTGGAAACACCATATATTTT.

The chain recombines TRBV7-3 with TRBJ2-1; 13 nucleotides match TRBD2. After removal of 5 bases from V and 0 bases from J, the junction contained 7 bases not matched to a gene. CDR3 size: 18 residues. Germline CDR1 SGHTA, CDR2 FQGTGA. The CDR3 loop is CASSLKTSGRTSYNEQFF. The CDR3, as DNA: TGTGCCAGCAGCCTTAAGACTAGCGGGAGGACCTCCTACAATGAGCAGTTCTTC.

This rearrangement joins TRBV7-9 to TRBJ2-3; D assignment may be TRBD1 or TRBD2 (5 bases each). This CDR3 is 16 amino acids long. Germline CDR1 reads SEHNR; CDR2 reads FQNEAQ (reference sequence). V lost 0 bases and J 4 bases, leaving 14 bases between the germline ends. CDR3 protein: CASSLAQGRDADTQYF. Here the CDR3 DNA reads TGTGCCAGCAGCTTAGCGCAGGGACGAGACGCAGATACGCAGTATTTT.

This clone was recorded only once. V and J are TRBV7-9 and TRBJ1-6, with 12 bases that match TRBD1. Germline CDR1 SEHNR, CDR2 FQNEAQ (reference sequence). Trimming at V came to 4 bases and at J to 5 bases, leaving 6 bases not matched to a gene. This CDR3 has 17 residues. The CDR3: CASSSGTGGLNNSPLHF. CDR3 in DNA: TGTGCCAGCAGCTCCGGGACAGGGGGCTTAAATAATTCACCCCTCCACTTT.

The chain is built from TRBV30 and TRBJ2-1; 8 bases align to TRBD2. The trim removed 2 bases at V and 10 bases at J, leaving 19 bases unmatched. This CDR3 has 17 amino acids. In germline, CDR1 is GTSNPN, CDR2 SVGIG (reference sequence). The DNA of the CDR3 is TGTGCCTGGAGTTCACTAGCGGAGGGATTTCTTGGGACCGAGCAGTTCTTC. Residues: CAWSSLAEGFLGTEQFF.

The chain combines TRBV9 with TRBJ1-4; 7 bases agree with TRBD1. V lost 4 bases to trimming and J lost 2 bases; unmatched junction nucleotides: 5. The germline V gene encodes CDR1 SGDLS and CDR2 YYNGEE. The CDR3 totals 15 residues. This chain's CDR3 is CASSREGATNEKLFF. The CDR3 DNA is TGTGCCAGCAGCAGGGAGGGGGCTACTAATGAAAAACTGTTTTTT.

The rearrangement joins TRBV5-4 to TRBJ1-2, with 8 bases lining up with TRBD1. V trimming: 0 bases; J trimming: 8 bases; junction bases outside the gene matches: 6. CDR1 and CDR2 from the germline V gene are SGHNT and YYREEE (reference sequence). CDR3 length equals 14 residues. The CDR3 sequence: CASSLVGQGNGYTF. The CDR3 DNA follows: TGTGCCAGCAGCTTGGTAGGACAGGGCAACGGCTACACCTTC.

The chain employs TRBV16 and TRBJ1-5, with D possibly being TRBD1 (5 bases). The V end was cut by 3 bases, the J end by 6 bases, with 12 bases between. The CDR3 consists of 14 residues. In germline, CDR1 is KGHSY, CDR2 FQNENV. CDR3 protein: CASSQRQLGQPQHF. Written as DNA, the CDR3 is TGTGCCAGCAGCCAGCGACAGTTAGGTCAGCCCCAGCATTTT. Filled out from reference TRBV16 and TRBJ1-5, the complete variable domain reads GEEVAQTPKHLVRGEGQKAKLYCAPIKGHSYVFWYQQVLKNEFKFLISFQNENVFDETGMPKERFSAKCLPNSPCSLEIQATKLEDSAVYFCASSQRQLGQPQHFGDGTRLSIL.